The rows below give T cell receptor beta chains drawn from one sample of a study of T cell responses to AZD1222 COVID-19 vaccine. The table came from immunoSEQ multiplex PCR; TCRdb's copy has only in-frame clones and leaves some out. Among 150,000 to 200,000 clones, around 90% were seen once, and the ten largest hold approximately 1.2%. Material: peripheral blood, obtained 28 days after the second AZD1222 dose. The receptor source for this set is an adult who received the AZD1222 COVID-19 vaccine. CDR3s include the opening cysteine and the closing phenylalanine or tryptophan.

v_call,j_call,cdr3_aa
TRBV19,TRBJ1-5,CASSIGGGKVGNQPQHF
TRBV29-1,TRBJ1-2,CSVGEVRGYTF
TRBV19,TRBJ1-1,CASSIGRSTEAFF
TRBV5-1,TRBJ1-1,CACRQGNTEAFF
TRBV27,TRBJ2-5,CASSQGSQETQYF
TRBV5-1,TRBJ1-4,CASSPEAGEKLFF
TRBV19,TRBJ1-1,CASSIGGTGGNTEAFF
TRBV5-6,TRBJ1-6,CASSPRGSKGDNSPLHF
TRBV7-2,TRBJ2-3,CASSLRREPDTQYF
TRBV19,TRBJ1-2,CASSTVDTF
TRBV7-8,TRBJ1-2,CASSLGVEVYGYTF
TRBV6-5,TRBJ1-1,CAMRAGVSTEAFF